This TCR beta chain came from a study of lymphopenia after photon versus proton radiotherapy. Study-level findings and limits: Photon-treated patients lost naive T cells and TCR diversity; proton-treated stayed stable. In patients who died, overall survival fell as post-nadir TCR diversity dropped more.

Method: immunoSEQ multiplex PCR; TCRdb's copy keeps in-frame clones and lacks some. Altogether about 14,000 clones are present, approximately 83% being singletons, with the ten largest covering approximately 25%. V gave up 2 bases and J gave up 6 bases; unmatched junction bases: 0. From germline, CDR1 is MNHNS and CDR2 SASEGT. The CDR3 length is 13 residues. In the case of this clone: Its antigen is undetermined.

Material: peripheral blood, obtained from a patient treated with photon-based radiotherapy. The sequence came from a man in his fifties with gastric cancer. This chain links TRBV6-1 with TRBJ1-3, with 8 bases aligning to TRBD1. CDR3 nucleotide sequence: TGTGCCAGCAGTGAACAGGGGGCAAACACCATATATTTT. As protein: CASSEQGANTIYF.